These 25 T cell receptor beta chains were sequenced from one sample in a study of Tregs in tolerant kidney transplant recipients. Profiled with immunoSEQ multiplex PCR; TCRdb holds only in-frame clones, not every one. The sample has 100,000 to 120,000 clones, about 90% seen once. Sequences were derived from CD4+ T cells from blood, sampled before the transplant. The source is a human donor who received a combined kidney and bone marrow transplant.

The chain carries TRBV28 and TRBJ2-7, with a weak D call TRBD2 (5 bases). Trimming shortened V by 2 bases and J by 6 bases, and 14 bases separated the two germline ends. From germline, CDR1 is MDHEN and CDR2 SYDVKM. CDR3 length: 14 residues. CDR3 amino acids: CASSLAGPGFEQYF. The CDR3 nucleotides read TGTGCCAGCAGTTTAGCGGGCCCGGGGTTCGAGCAGTACTTC.

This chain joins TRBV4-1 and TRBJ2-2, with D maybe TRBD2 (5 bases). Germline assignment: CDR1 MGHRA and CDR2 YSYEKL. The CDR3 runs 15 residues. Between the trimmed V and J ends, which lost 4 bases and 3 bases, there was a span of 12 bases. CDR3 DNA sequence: TGCGCCAGCAGCCTCGCAACGGGATACACCGGGGAGCTGTTTTTT. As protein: CASSLATGYTGELFF.

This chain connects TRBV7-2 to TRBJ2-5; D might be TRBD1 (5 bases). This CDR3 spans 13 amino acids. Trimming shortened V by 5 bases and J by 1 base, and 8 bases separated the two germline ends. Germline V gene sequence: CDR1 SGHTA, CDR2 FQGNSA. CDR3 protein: CASSPDTQETQYF. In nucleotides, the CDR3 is TGTGCCAGCAGCCCGGACACCCAAGAGACCCAGTACTTC.

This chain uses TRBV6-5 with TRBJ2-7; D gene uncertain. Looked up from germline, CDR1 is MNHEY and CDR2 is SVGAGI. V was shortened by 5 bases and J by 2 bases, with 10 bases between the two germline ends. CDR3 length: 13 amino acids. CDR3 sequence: CASSRAVAYEQYF. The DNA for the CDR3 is TGTGCCAGCAGTCGTGCAGTTGCCTACGAGCAGTACTTC.

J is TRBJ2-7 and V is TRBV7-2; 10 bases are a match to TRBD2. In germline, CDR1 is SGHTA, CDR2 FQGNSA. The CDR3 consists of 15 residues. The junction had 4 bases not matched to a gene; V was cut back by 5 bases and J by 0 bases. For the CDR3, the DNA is TGTGCCAGCAGCCTCTCTAGCGGGAGCTCCTACGAGCAGTACTTC. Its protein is CASSLSSGSSYEQYF.

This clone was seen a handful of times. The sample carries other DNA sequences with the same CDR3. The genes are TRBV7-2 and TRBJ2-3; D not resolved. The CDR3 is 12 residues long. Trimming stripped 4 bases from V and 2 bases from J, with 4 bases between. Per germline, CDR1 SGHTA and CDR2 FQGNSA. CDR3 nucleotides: TGTGCCAGCAGCTCGTACACAGATACGCAGTATTTT. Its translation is CASSSYTDTQYF.

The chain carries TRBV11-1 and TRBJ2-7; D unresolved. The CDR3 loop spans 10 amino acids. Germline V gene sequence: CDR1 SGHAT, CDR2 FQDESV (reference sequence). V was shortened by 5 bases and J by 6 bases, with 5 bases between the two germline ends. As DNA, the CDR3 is TGTGCCAGCAGCCGAGGCGAGCAGTACTTC. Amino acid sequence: CASSRGEQYF.

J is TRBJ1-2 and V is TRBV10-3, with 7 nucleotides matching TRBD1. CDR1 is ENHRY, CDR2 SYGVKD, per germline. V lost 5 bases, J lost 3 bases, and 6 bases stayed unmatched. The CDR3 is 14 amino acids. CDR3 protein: CAISRQGGDYGYTF. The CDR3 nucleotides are TGTGCCATCAGTAGACAGGGCGGGGACTATGGCTACACCTTC.

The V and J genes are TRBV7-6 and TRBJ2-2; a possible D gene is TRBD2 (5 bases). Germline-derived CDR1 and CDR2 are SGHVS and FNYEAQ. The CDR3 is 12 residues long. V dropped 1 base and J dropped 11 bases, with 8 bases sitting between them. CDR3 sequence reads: CASSLGGRELFF. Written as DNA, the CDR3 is TGTGCCAGCAGCTTAGGAGGGCGAGAGCTGTTTTTT. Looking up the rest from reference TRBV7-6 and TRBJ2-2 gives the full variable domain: GAGVSQSPRYKVTKRGQDVALRCDPISGHVSLYWYRQALGQGPEFLTYFNYEAQQDKSGLPNDRFSAERPEGSISTLTIQRTEQRDSAMYRCASSLGGRELFFGEGSRLTVL.

The DNA for the CDR3 is TGTGCCAGCAGCCAAGGGTCTAGCGGGGTTGGCGGGGAGCTGTTTTTT. Protein: CASSQGSSGVGGELFF. This chain joins TRBV4-2 and TRBJ2-2; TRBD2 matches at 9 bases. CDR1 LGHNA and CDR2 YNFKEQ come from the germline V gene. The trim removed 1 base at V and 7 bases at J, leaving 7 bases unmatched. The CDR3 contains 16 residues.

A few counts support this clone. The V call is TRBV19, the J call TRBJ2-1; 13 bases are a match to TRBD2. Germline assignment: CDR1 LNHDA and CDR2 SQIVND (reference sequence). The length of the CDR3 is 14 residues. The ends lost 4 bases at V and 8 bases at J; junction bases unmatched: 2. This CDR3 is CASSRTSGRDEQFF. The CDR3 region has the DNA TGTGCCAGTAGTAGGACTAGCGGGAGAGATGAGCAGTTCTTC.

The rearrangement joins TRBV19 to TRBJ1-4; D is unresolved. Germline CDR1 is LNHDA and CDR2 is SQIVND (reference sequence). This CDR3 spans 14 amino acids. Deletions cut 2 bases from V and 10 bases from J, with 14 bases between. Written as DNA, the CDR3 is TGTGCCAGTAGTATAAAGTCGTCATTCGGAAAACTGTTTTTT. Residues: CASSIKSSFGKLFF.

CDR3 in amino acids: CATRDTEAFF. The DNA for the CDR3 is TGTGCCACCCGTGACACTGAAGCTTTCTTT. This sequence joins TRBV10-3 and TRBJ1-1; no clear D gene. The germline V gene encodes CDR1 ENHRY and CDR2 SYGVKD. The V and J ends lost 10 bases and 3 bases respectively, with 6 bases between them. The CDR3 length is 10 residues.

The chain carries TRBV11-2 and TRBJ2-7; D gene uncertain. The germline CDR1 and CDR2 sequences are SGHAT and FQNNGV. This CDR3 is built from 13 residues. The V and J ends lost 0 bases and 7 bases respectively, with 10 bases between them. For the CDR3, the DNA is TGTGCCAGCAGCTTAGAATTCTTTAGAGAGCAGTACTTC. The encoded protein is CASSLEFFREQYF.

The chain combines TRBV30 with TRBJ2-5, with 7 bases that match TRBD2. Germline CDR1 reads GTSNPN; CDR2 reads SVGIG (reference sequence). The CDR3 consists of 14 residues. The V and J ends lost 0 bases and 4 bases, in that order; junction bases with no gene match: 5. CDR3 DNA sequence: TGTGCCTGGAGTGTAGGGACGGGAGGAGAGACCCAGTACTTC. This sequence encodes CAWSVGTGGETQYF.

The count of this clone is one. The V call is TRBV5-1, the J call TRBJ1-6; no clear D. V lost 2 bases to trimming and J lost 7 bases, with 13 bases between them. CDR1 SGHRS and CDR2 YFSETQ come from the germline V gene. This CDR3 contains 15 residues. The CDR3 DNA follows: TGCGCCAGCAGCTTAACGGGAACAAGGAATTCACCCCTCCACTTT. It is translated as CASSLTGTRNSPLHF.

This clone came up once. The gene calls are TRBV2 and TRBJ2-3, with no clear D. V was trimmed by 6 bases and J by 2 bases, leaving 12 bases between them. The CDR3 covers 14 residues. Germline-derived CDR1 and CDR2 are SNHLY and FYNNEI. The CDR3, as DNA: TGTGCCAGCAGGGTTGGAGAGGACACAGATACGCAGTATTTT. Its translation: CASRVGEDTDTQYF.

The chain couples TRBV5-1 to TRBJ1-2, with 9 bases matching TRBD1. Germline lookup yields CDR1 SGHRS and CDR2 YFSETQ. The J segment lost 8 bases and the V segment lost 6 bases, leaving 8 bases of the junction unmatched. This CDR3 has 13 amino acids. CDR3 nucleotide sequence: TGCGCCAGCAACTCCCGGGGACAGGGCGGCTACACCTTC. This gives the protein CASNSRGQGGYTF.

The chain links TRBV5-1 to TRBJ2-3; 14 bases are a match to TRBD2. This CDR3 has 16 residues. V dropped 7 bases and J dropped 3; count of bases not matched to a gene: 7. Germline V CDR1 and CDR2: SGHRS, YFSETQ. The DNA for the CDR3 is TGCGCCAGCTCCCCCGGACTAGCGGGAGGAACAGATACGCAGTATTTT. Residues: CASSPGLAGGTDTQYF.

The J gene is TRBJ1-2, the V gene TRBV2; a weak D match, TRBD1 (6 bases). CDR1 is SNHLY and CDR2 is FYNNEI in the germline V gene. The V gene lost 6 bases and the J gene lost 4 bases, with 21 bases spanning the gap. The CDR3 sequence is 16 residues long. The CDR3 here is CASRTSGGQGTYGYTF. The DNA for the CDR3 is TGTGCCAGCAGGACCTCGGGGGGACAAGGAACCTATGGCTACACCTTC.

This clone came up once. In DNA form, the CDR3 reads TGTGCCAGCAAGGTTGGGGGGGGAAACTCCTACGAGCAGTACTTC. Translated: CASKVGGGNSYEQYF. The chain employs TRBV2 and TRBJ2-7; 7 bases align to TRBD2. Germline lookup yields CDR1 SNHLY and CDR2 FYNNEI. CDR3 length: 15 amino acids. V lost 7 bases and J lost 0; bases outside the gene matches: 9.

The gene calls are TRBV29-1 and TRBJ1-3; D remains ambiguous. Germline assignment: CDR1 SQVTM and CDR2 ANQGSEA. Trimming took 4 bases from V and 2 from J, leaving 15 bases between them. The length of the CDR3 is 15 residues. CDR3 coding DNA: TGCAGCGTTGTGGGCGGACTGGGTGCTGGAAACACCATATATTTT. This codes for CSVVGGLGAGNTIYF. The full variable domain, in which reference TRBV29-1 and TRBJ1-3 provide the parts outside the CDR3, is SAVISQKPSRDICQRGTSLTIQCQVDSQVTMMFWYRQQPGQSLTLIATANQGSEATYESGFVIDKFPISRPNLTFSTLTVSNMSPEDSSIYLCSVVGGLGAGNTIYFGEGSWLTVV.

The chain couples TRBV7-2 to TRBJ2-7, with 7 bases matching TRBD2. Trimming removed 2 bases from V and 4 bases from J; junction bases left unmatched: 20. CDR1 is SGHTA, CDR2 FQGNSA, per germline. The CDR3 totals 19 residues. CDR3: CASSLKGPSGIDKRYEQYF. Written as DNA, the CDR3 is TGTGCCAGCAGCTTAAAGGGGCCTAGCGGCATAGATAAGAGGTACGAGCAGTACTTC.

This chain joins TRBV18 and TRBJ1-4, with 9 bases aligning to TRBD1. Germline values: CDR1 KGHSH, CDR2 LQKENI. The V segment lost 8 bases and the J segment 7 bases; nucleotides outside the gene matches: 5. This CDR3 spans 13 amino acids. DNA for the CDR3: TGTGCCAGCAAACAGGGGGCGACTGAAAAACTGTTTTTT. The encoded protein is CASKQGATEKLFF.

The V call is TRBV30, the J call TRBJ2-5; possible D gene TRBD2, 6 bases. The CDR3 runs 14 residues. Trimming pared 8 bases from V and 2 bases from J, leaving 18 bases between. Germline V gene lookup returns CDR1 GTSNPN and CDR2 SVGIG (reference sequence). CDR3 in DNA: TGTGCCGGGACTGATTGGACACGTCAAGAGACCCAGTACTTC. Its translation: CAGTDWTRQETQYF.